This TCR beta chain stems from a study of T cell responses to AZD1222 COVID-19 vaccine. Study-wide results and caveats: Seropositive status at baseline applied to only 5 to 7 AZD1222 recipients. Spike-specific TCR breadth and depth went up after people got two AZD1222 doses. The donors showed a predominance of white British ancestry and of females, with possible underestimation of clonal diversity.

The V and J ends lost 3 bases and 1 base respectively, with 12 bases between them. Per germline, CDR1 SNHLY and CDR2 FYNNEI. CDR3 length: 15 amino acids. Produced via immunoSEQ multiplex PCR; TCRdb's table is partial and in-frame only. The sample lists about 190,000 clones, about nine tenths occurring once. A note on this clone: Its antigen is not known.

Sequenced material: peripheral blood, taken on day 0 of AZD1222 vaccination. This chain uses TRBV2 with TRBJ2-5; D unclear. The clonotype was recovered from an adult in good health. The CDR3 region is CASSDPTDPQETQYF. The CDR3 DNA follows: TGTGCCAGCAGTGACCCGACGGACCCCCAAGAGACCCAGTACTTC. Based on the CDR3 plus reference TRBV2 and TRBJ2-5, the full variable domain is EPEVTQTPSHQVTQMGQEVILRCVPISNHLYFYWYRQILGQKVEFLVSFYNNEISEKSEIFDDQFSVERPDGSNFTLKIRSTKLEDSAMYFCASSDPTDPQETQYFGPGTRLLVL.